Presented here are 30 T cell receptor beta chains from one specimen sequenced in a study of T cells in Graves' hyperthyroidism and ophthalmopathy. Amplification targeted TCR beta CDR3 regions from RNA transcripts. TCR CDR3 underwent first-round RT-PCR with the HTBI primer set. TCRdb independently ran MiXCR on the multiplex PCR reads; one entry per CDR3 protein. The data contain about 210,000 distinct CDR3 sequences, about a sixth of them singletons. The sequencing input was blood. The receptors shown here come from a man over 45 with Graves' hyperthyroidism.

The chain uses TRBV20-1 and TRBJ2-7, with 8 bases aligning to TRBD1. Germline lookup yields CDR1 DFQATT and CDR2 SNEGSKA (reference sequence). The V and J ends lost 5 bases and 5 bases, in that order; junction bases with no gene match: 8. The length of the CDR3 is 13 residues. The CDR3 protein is CSAYTGGADEQYF. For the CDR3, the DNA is TGCAGTGCTTACACAGGGGGTGCGGACGAGCAGTACTTC.

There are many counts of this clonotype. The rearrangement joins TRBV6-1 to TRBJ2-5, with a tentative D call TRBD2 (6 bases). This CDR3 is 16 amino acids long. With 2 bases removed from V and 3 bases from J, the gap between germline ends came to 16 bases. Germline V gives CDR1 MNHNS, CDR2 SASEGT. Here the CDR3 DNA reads TGTGCCAGCAGTGAATTTGCGGGGCGAGGGAAAGAGACCCAGTACTTC. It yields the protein CASSEFAGRGKETQYF.

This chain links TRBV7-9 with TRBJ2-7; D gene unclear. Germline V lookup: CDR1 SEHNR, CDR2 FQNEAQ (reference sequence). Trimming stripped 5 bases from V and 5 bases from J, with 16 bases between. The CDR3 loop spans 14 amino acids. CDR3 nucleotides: TGTGCCAGCAGCGAATCGGCGGTTATGCACGAGCAGTACTTC. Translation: CASSESAVMHEQYF. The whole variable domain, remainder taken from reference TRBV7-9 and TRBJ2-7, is DTGVSQNPRHKITKRGQNVTFRCDPISEHNRLYWYRQTLGQGPEFLTYFQNEAQLEKSRLLSDRFSAERPKGSFSTLEIQRTEQGDSAMYLCASSESAVMHEQYFGPGTRLTVT.

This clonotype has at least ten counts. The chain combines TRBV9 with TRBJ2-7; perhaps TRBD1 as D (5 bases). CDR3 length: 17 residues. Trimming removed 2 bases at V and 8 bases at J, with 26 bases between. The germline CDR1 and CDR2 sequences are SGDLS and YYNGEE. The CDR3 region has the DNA TGTGCCAGCAGCGTTCCGAAAAGGGGCCTCCTCTTTAGCCAGCAGTACTTC. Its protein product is CASSVPKRGLLFSQQYF.

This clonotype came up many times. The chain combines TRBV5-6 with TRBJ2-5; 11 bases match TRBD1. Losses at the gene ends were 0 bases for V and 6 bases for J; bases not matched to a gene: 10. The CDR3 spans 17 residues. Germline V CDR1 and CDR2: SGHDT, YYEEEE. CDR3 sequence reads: CASSLAARTGGEKTQYF. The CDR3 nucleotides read TGTGCCAGCAGCTTGGCCGCTCGGACAGGGGGCGAAAAGACCCAGTACTTC.

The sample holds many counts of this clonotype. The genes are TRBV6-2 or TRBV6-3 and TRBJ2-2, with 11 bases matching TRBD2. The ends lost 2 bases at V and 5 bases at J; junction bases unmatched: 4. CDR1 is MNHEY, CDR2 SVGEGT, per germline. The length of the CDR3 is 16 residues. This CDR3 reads CASSYGTSGITGELFF. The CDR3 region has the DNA TGTGCCAGCAGTTACGGGACTAGCGGTATTACCGGGGAGCTGTTTTTT.

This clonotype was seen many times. The CDR3 loop is CASSDPYQETQYF. The CDR3 bases are TGTGCCAGCAGTGACCCTTACCAAGAGACCCAGTACTTC. The V gene is TRBV2, the J gene TRBJ2-5, with D uncertain. This CDR3 spans 13 amino acids. V dropped 3 bases and J dropped 0 bases, with 5 bases sitting between them. The germline V gene has CDR1 SNHLY and CDR2 FYNNEI.

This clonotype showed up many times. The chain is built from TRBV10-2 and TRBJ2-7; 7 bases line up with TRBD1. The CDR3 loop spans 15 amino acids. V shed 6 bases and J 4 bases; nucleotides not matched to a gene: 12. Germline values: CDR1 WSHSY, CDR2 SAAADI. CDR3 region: CASSDGTVFEYEQYF. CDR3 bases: TGCGCCAGCAGCGATGGGACAGTCTTCGAGTACGAGCAGTACTTC.

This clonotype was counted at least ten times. In DNA form, the CDR3 reads TGTGCCAGCAGTTACGGGACTAGCTACAATGAGCAGTTCTTC. This codes for CASSYGTSYNEQFF. The rearrangement links TRBV12-3 or TRBV12-4 to TRBJ2-1; TRBD2 matches 8 bases. With 4 bases clipped from V and 3 bases from J, the junction kept 2 bases outside the gene matches. The CDR3 contains 14 residues.

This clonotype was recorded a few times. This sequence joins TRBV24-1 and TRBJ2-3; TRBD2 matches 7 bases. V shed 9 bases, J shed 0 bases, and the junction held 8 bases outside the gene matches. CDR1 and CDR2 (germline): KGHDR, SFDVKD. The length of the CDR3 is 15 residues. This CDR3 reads CATQPGEGSTDTQYF. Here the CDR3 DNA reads TGTGCCACCCAGCCCGGGGAGGGAAGCACAGATACGCAGTATTTT.

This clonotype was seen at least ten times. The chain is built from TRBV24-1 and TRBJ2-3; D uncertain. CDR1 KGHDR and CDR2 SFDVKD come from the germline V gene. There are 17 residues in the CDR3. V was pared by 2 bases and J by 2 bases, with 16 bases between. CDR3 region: CATSDSGFGLFTDTQYF. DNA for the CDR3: TGTGCCACCAGTGATTCCGGCTTTGGCCTTTTCACAGATACGCAGTATTTT.

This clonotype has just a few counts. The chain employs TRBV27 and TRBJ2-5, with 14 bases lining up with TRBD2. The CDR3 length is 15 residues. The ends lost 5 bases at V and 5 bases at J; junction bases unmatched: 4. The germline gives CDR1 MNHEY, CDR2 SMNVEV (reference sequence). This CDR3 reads CASSRLAGGRETQYF. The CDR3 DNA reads TGTGCCAGCAGTAGACTAGCGGGAGGGCGGGAGACCCAGTACTTC.

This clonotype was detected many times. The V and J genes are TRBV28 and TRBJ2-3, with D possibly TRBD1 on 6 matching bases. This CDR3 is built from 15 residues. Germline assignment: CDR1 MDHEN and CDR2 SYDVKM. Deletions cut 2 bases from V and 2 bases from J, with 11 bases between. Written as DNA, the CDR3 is TGTGCCAGCAGTTTAACAGGGACCTACACAGATACGCAGTATTTT. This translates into CASSLTGTYTDTQYF.

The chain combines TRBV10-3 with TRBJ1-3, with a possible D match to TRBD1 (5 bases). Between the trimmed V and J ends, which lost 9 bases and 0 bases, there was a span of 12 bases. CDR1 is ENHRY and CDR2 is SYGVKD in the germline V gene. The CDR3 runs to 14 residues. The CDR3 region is CAMGGKSSGNTIYF. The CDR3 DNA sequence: TGTGCCATGGGGGGAAAGAGCTCTGGAAACACCATATATTTT.

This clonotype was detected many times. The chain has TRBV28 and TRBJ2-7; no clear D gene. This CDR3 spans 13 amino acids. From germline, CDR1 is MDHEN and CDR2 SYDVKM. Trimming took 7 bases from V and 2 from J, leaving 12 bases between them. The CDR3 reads CASNDNLAYEQYF. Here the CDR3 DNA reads TGTGCCAGCAACGATAACCTTGCCTACGAGCAGTACTTC.

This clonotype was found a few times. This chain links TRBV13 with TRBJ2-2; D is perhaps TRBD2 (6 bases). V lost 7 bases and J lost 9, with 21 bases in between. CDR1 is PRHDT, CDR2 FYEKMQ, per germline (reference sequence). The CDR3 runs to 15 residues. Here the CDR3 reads CASMAIGTRHRELFF. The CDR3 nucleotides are TGTGCCAGCATGGCGATCGGGACTCGACACCGGGAGCTGTTTTTT.

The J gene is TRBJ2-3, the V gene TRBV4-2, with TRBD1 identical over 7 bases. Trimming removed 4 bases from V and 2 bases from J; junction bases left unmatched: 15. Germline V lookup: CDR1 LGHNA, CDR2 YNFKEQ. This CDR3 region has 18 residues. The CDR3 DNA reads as TGTGCCAGCAGCCCGGTGGGACAGTCGTTATCCTTCACAGATACGCAGTATTTT. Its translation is CASSPVGQSLSFTDTQYF.

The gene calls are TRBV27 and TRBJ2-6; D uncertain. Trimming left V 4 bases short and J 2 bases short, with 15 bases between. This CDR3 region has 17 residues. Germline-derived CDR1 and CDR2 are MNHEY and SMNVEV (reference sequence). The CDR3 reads CASSSASTVPGANVLTF. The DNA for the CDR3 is TGTGCCAGCAGTTCCGCCTCCACAGTCCCTGGGGCCAACGTCCTGACTTTC. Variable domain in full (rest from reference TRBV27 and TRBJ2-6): EAQVTQNPRYLITVTGKKLTVTCSQNMNHEYMSWYRQDPGLGLRQIYYSMNVEVTDKGDVPEGYKVSRKEKRNFPLILESPSPNQTSLYFCASSSASTVPGANVLTFGAGSRLTVL.

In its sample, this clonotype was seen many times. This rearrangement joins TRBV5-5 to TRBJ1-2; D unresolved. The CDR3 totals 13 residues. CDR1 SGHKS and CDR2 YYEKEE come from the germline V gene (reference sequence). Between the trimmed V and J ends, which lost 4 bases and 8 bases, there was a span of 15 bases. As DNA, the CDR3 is TGTGCCAGCAGCGAAAGACCCGGCGGAGGCTACACCTTC. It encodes CASSERPGGGYTF. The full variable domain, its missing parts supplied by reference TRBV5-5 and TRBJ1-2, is DAGVTQSPTHLIKTRGQQVTLRCSPISGHKSVSWYQQVLGQGPQFIFQYYEKEERGRGNFPDRFSARQFPNYSSELNVNALLLGDSALYLCASSERPGGGYTFGSGTRLTVV.

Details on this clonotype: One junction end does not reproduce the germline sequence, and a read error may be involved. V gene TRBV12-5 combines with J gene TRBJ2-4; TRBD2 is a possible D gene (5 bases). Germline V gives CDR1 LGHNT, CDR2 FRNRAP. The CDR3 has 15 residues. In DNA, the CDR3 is TGTGCTAGTGGTTTGCGGGGTAAAGCCGAAAACATTCAGTACTTC. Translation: CASGLRGKAENIQYF.

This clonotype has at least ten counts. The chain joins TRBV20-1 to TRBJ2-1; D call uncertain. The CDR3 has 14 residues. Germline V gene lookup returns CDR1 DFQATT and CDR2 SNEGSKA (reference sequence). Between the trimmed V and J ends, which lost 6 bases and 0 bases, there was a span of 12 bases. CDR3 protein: CSARPSSSYNEQFF. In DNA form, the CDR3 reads TGCAGTGCCCGACCTTCTAGCTCCTACAATGAGCAGTTCTTC.

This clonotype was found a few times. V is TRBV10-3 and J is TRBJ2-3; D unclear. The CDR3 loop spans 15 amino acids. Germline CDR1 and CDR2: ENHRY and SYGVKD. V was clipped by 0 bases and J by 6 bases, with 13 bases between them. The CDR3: CAISESGPRMDTQYF. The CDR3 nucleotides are TGTGCCATCAGTGAGTCTGGGCCTCGAATGGATACGCAGTATTTT.

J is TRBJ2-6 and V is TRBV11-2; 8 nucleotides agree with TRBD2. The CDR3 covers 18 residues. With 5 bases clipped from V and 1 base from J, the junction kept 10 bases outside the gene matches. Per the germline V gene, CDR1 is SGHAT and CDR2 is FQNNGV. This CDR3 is CASSQSRLAGSGANVLTF. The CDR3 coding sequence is TGTGCCAGCAGCCAAAGCAGGCTAGCGGGTTCTGGGGCCAACGTCCTGACTTTC. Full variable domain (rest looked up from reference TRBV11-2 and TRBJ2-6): EAGVAQSPRYKIIEKRQSVAFWCNPISGHATLYWYQQILGQGPKLLIQFQNNGVVDDSQLPKDRFSAERLKGVDSTLKIQPAKLEDSAVYLCASSQSRLAGSGANVLTFGAGSRLTVL.

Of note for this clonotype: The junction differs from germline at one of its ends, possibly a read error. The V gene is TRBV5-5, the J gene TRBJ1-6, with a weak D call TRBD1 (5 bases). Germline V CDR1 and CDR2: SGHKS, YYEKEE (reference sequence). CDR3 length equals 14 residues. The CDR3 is CASILGRYNSPLHF. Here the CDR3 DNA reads TGTGCCAGCATCTTGGGACGGTATAATTCACCCCTCCACTTT.

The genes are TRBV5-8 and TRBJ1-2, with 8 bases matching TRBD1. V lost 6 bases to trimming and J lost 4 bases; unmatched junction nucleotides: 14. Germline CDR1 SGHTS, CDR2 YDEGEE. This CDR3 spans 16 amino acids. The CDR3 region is CASNWGSGGILYGYTF. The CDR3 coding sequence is TGTGCCAGCAATTGGGGATCAGGGGGCATTCTCTATGGCTACACCTTC.

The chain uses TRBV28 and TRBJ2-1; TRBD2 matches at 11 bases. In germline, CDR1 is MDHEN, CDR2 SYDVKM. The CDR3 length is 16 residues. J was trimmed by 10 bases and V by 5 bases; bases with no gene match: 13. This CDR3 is CASSSYGLAGLEEQFF. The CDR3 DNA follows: TGTGCCAGCAGTAGCTACGGACTAGCGGGCCTCGAGGAGCAGTTCTTC.

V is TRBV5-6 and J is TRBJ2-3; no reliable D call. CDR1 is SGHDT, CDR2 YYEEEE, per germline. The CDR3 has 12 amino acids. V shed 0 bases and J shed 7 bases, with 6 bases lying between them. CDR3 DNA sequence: TGTGCCAGCAGCTTGGACACGAATACGCAGTATTTT. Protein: CASSLDTNTQYF.

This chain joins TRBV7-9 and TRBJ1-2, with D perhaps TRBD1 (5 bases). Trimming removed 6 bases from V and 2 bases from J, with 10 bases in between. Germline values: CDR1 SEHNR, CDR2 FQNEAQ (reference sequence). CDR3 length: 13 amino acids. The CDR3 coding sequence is TGTGCCAGCAGGGGGCAGCCCAACTATGGCTACACCTTC. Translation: CASRGQPNYGYTF.

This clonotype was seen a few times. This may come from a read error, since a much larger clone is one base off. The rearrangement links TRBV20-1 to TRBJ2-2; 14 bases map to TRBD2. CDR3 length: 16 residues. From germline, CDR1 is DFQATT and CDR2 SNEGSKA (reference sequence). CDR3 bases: TGCAGTGCTAGACCCGGGACTAGCGGGAGTGCCGGGGAGCTGCTTTTT. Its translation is CSARPGTSGSAGELLF.

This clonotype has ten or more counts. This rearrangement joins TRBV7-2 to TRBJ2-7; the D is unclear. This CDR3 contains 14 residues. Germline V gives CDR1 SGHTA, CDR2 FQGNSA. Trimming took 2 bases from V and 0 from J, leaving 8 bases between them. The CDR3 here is CASSLSERSYEQYF. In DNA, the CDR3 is TGTGCCAGCAGCTTAAGCGAGCGCTCCTACGAGCAGTACTTC.